This TCR beta chain was obtained from a study of blood T cell repertoires in COVID-19. Across the whole study: PBMCs, B-cell-depleted T cells, or T cells were the source of the cDNA or gDNA that made up the material.

Cohort 3 recovery required two negative PCRs, clearance, or symptom resolution. Between the trimmed V and J ends, which lost 0 bases and 7 bases, there was a span of 11 bases. CDR1 is SGHDT and CDR2 is YYEEEE in the germline V gene. This CDR3 has 14 residues. Profiled with immunoSEQ multiplex PCR; TCRdb holds only in-frame clones, not every one. Among 310,000 or so clones, 87% were seen once, and the ten largest hold less than 6%. The sequenced material came from PBMCs or T cells enriched from blood (not recorded which). This sequence joins TRBV5-6 and TRBJ2-1; no reliable D call. The receptor was derived from a woman aged 30 to 39 who had recovered from COVID-19. The DNA for the CDR3 is TGTGCCAGCAGCTTGGTTTTCTCGGGTAATGAGCAGTTCTTC. Its translation: CASSLVFSGNEQFF.